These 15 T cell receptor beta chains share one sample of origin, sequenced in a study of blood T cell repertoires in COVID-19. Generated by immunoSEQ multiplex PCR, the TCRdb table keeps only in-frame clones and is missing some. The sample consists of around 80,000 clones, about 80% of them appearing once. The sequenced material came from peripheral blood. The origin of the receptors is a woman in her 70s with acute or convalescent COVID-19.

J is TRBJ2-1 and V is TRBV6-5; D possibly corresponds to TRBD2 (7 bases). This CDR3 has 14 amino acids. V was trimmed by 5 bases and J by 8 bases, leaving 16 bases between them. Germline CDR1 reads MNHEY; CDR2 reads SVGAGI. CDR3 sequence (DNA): TGTGCCAGCAGTCTTGAGGGGGGGCCGGATGAGCAGTTCTTC. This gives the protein CASSLEGGPDEQFF.

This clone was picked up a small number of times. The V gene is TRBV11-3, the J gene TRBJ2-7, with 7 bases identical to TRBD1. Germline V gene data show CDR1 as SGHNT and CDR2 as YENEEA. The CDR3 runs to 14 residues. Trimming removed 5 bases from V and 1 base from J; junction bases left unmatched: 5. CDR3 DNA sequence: TGTGCCAGCAGCGACCGACAGGGATCCTACGAGCAGTACTTC. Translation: CASSDRQGSYEQYF.

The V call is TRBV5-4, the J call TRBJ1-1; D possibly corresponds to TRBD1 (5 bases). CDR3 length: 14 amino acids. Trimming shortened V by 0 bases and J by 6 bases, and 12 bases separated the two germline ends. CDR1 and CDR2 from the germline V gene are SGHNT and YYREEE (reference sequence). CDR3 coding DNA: TGTGCCAGCAGCTTGGAAGGGCGGGGGGCTGAAGCTTTCTTT. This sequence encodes CASSLEGRGAEAFF.

The CDR3 nucleotides read TGTGCCAGCAGCCAACTAACAGAGAACACTGAAGCTTTCTTT. It yields the protein CASSQLTENTEAFF. V and J are TRBV4-2 and TRBJ1-1; D unclear. CDR1 is LGHNA and CDR2 is YNFKEQ in the germline V gene. Trimming pared 2 bases from V and 1 base from J, leaving 8 bases between. CDR3 size: 14 residues.

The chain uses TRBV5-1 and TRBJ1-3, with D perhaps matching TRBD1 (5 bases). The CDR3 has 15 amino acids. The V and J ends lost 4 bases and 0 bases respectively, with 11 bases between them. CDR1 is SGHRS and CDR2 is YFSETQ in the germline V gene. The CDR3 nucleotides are TGCGCCAGCAGCATATCAGGGTCCTCTGGAAACACCATATATTTT. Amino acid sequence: CASSISGSSGNTIYF.

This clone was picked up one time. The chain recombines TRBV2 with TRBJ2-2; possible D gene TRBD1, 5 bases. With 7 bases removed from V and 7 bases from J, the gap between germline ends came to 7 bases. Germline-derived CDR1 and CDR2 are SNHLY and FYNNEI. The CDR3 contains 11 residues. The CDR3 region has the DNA TGTGCCAGCAAGGGGCTCGGGGAGCTGTTTTTT. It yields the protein CASKGLGELFF.

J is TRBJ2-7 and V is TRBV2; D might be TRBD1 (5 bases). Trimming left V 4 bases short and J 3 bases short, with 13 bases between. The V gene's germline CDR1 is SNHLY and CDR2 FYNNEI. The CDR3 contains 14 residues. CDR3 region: CASSVGQVIYEQYF. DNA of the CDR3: TGTGCCAGCAGTGTGGGGCAGGTGATCTACGAGCAGTACTTC.

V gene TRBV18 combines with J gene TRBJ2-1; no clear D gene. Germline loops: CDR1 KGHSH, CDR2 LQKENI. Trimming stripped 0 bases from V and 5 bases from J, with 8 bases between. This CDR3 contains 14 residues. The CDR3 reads CASSPPPGDNEQFF. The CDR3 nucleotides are TGTGCCAGCTCACCACCGCCCGGAGACAATGAGCAGTTCTTC. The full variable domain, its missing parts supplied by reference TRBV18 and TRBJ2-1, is NAGVMQNPRHLVRRRGQEARLRCSPMKGHSHVYWYRQLPEEGLKFMVYLQKENIIDESGMPKERFSAEFPKEGPSILRIQQVVRGDSAAYFCASSPPPGDNEQFFGPGTRLTVL.

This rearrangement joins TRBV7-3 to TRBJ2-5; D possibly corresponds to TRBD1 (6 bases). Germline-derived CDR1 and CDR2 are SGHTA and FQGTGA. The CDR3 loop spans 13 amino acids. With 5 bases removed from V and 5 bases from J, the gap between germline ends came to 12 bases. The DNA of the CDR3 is TGTGCCAGCAGCCCCAGAGGGGGTGAGACCCAGTACTTC. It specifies CASSPRGGETQYF. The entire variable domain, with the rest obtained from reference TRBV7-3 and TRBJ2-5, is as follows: GAGVSQTPSNKVTEKGKYVELRCDPISGHTALYWYRQSLGQGPEFLIYFQGTGAADDSGLPNDRFFAVRPEGSVSTLKIQRTERGDSAVYLCASSPRGGETQYFGPGTRLLVL.

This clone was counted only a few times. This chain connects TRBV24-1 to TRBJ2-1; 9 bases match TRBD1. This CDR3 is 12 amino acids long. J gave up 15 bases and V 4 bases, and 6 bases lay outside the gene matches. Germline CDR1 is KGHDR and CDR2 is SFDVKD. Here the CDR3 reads CATSDRGQGRFF. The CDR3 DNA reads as TGTGCCACCAGTGACAGGGGACAGGGCCGGTTCTTC.

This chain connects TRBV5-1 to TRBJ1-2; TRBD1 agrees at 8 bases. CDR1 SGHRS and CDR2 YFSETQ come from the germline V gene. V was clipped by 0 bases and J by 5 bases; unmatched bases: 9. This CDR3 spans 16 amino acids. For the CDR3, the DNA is TGCGCCAGCAGCTTGGCCCACAGGGGGTCGAGGTATGGCTACACCTTC. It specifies CASSLAHRGSRYGYTF.

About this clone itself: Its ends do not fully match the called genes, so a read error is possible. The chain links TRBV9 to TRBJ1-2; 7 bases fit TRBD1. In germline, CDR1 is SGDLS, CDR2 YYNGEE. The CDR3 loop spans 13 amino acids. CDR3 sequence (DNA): TGTGCCAGCACCGCAGGAGGGGGCTTATCTTACTCCTTC. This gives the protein CASTAGGGLSYSF.

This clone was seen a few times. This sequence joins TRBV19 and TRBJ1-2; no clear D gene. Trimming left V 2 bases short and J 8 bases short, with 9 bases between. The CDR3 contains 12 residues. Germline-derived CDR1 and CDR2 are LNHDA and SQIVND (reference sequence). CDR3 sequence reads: CASSILGGGYTF. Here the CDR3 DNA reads TGTGCCAGTAGTATATTAGGAGGGGGCTACACCTTC.

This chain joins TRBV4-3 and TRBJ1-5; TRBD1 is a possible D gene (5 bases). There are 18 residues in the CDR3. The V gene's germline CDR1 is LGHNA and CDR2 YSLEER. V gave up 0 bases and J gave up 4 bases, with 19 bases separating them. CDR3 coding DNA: TGCGCCAGCAGCCAAGATCTTGATAGGGGCCCCTATAATCAGCCCCAGCATTTT. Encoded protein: CASSQDLDRGPYNQPQHF.

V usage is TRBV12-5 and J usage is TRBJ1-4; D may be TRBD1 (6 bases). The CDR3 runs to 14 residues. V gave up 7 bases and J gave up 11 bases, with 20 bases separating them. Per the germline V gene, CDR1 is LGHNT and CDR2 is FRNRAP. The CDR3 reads CASAETGRVGKLFF. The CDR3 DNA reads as TGTGCTAGTGCTGAAACAGGGAGAGTTGGTAAACTGTTTTTT.